This record concerns one T cell receptor (beta chain) sequence. The specificity of this receptor is unknown. Base quality data are lacking; no much larger clone is found one base away. The label giving this sample's time point can be read as: pre-sensitization, week 0. Taken with the paper, the label for treatment or condition translates to: therapeutic diphenylcyclopropenone sensitization with weekly scalp DPC. Blood at each patch-test visit was drawn before the patch test was applied. Patients were considered eligible if aged 18 to 70, diagnosed with alopecia and deemed suitable for DPC therapy, and patients were excluded if pregnant. Total RNA was extracted from unfractionated whole blood that had been collected in Tempus Blood RNA tubes. Clipping removes 4 bases from V and 5 bases from J, with 17 as the unmatched junction base count. Via the germline V gene (reference sequence), CDR1 is MNHNY and CDR2 SVGAGI. Inclusive of the bounding cysteine and phenylalanine, the CDR3 is 19 residues long. Solely the CDR3 DNA is kept, with 57 bases framed from the first base.

This entry is derived from a study of human T cells and chemical hapten exposure (dated by TCRdb to the early 2020s). Describing the broader study: For sensitization, 2% DPC in acetone was applied to a roughly 2 cm by roughly 2 cm area of upper inner arm skin. Throughout the approximately 26-week study period, patients were also given weekly therapeutic DPC doses on the scalp. Patch testing on the upper back used Finn chambers containing 0.01% DPC, with scoring done after 6 days according to International Contact Dermatitis Research Group standards. The patient cohort, mostly female, included alopecia areata with under or over 50% scalp involvement, alopecia totalis and alopecia universalis. The libraries were sequenced as a pool, and the TCR yield per sample differed mostly because of small variations in library volumes within the pool. Peripheral blood TCR repertoire changes were tracked in vivo in alopecia patients during primary and secondary sensitization to the hapten diphenylcyclopropenone (DPC). Blood was sampled from patients pre-sensitization (week 0) and at 2, 6 and about 24 weeks after DPC sensitization. Twenty-nine alopecia patients gave blood for TCR sequencing at one to four time points (pre-sensitization, 2, 6 and 24 weeks).

The study at large found these results: After repeated subsampling, the strength of the expansion versus patch-test correlation and the threshold at which it became significant changed. Expanded TCRs formed significantly more large CDR3 similarity clusters than pre-sensitization or healthy control sets, consistent with antigen-driven responses. Patch test score was positively correlated with the number of PT1 expanded TCRs, with significance at thresholds 8, 16 and 32 but not at 4. All patients had alopecia, a presumed autoimmune disease, so their immune response might differ from that of healthy individuals. DPC sensitization did not change how many TCRs were above 1 in 1000 frequency, and no evidence was found of alterations in global repertoire structure.

Library creation used RACE. TCRdb shows the sequencer as NextSeq 500. During library preparation, unique molecular identifiers were attached to individual cDNA molecules so that TCRs could be counted quantitatively and reproducibly. For every blood RNA sample, sequencing covered both the TCR alpha and TCR beta chains. As for how the authors treated the data: A median of approximately 100,000 TCRs per sample was observed, with a range of about 20,000 to 690,600. V, J and CDR3 annotation of the TCR reads was performed with the Decombinator software suite. Every sample was subsampled to the same number of TCRs (28,000) for the PS versus PT1 abundance plots. Expanded TCRs were defined as absent before sensitization and observed at least eight times at the 2-week time point. The raw public reads went through TCRdb reprocessing: fastp at Q25, MiXCR clone calling, in-frame beta chains kept. Each entry merges the rows of one CDR3 protein and shows their most common DNA and genes. These V and J calls are TCRdb output, not the study's own analysis. For this sample the table gives under 300,000 distinct CDR3 sequences, of which 7.5% to 9% were detected only once. Roughly 1.2% of the sample lies in the top ten.

Sequenced here: whole blood, sampled in connection with sensitization to the hapten diphenylcyclopropenone (DPC). This TCR came from a man younger than 30 with alopecia areata. Some clones in this sample may be carry-over from other donors' samples. The chain links TRBV6-6 with TRBJ2-4; 10 central bases correspond to TRBD1. For the CDR3, the sequence is CASSLVYSRGDRGQNIQYF. The nucleotide sequence reads TGTGCCAGCAGTTTAGTTTATTCCCGAGGTGACAGGGGGCAAAACATTCAGTACTTC.